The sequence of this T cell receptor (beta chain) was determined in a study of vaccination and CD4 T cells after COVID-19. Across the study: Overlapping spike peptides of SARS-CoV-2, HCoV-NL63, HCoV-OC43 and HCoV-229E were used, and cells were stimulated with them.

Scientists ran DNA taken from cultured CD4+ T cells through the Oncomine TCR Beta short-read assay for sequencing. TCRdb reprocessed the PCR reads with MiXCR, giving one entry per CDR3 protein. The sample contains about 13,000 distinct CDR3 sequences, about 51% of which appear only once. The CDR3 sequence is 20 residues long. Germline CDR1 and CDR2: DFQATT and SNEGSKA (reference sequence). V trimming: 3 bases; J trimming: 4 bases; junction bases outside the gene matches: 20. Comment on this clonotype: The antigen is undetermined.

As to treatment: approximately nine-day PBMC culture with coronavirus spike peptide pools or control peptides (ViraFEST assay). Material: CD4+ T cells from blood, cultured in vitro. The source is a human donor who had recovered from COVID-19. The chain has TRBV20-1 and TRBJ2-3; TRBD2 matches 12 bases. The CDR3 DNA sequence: TGCAGTGCTAGCGGTGGGGGGCTAGCGGGAGGGCCGAGTTGGCCAGATACGCAGTATTTT. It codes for CSASGGGLAGGPSWPDTQYF.